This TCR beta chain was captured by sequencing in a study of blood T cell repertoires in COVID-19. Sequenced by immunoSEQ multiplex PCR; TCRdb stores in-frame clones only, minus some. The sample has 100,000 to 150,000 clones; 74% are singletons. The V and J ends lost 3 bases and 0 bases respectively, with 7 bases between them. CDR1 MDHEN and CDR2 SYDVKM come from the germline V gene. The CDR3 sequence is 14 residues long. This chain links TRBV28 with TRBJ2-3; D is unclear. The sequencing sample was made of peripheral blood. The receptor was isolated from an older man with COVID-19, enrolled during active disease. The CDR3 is CASSFGHSTDTQYF. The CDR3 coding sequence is TGTGCCAGCAGTTTTGGCCACAGCACAGATACGCAGTATTTT.